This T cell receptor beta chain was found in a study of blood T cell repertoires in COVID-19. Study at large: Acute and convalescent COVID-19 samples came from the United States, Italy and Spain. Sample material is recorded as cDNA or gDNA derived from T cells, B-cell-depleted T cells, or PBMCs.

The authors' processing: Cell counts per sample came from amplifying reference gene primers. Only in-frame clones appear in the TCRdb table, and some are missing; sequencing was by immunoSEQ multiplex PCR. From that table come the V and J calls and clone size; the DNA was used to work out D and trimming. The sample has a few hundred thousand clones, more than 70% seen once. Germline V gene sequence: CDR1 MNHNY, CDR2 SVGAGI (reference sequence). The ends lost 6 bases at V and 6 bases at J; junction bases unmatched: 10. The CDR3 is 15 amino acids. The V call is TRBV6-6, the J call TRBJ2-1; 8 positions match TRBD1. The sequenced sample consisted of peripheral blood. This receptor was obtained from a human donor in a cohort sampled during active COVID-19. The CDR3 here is CASSLGQGWSNEQFF. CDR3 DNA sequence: TGTGCCAGCAGCCTCGGACAGGGTTGGAGCAATGAGCAGTTCTTC.